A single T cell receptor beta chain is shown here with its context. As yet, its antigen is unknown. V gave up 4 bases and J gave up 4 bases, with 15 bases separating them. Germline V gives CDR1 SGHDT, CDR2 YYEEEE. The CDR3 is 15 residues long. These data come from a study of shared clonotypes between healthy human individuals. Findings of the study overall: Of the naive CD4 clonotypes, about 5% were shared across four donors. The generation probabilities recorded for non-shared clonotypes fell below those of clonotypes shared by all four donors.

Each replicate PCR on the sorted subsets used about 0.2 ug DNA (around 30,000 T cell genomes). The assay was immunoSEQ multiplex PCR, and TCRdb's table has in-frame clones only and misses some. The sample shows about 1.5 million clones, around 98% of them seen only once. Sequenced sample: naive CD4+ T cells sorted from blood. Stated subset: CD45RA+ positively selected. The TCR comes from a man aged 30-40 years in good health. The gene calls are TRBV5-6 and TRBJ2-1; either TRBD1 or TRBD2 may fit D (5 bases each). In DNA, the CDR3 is TGTGCCAGCAGCCCGGGGAGCAGGGTTTACAATGAGCAGTTCTTC. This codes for CASSPGSRVYNEQFF. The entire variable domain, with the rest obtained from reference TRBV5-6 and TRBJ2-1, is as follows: DAGVTQSPTHLIKTRGQQVTLRCSPKSGHDTVSWYQQALGQGPQFIFQYYEEEERQRGNFPDRFSGHQFPNYSSELNVNALLLGDSALYLCASSPGSRVYNEQFFGPGTRLTVL.